Reported below is one T cell receptor (beta chain). Its antigen remains unidentified. Base qualities were left out, and no much larger clone turns up one base away. Ficoll-Paque density gradient centrifugation was used to isolate PBMCs. This specimen comes from a study of T-cell memory formation after mild COVID-19 (dated by TCRdb to the early 2020s). The study in broad terms: Most TCR sequence clusters were specific to one of the two donors. The cohort comprised two young, previously healthy adult volunteers, one female and one male. Longitudinal TCRalpha and TCRbeta repertoire sequencing tracked T-cell clones expanding and contracting after mild COVID-19 in a couple of donors. Study-level results and caveats: Some responding clones were found in pre-infection memory, which suggests that pre-existing cross-reactive memory T cells took part in the SARS-CoV-2 response. Clones contracting from day 15 to 85 had balanced CD4/CD8 phenotypes, while a second wave expanding from day 15 to 37 was biased towards CD4+. Contracting CD4+ clones turned up mainly in the CM and EM memory subsets, whereas EMRA was where CD8+ clones were enriched. Only two mild cases were covered in the study, and larger cohorts including severe cases with pre-infection samples were considered necessary. The second-wave clones that peaked on day 37 were not confirmed to be SARS-CoV-2 specific.

CDR1 and CDR2, per the germline V gene (reference sequence), are SEHNR and FQNEAQ. The CDR3 runs 15 amino acids, cysteine and phenylalanine included. The DNA shown is the 45-base CDR3, in frame from base 1. From V the trimming removes 5 bases and from J it removes 3 bases, while the gene matches leave 6 bases of the junction unaccounted for. Sequenced on an Illumina NovaSeq 6000. TCRalpha and TCRbeta cDNA libraries were built by 5'RACE with constant-segment primers, adding sample barcodes and unique molecular identifiers. Trizol reagent was used to extract RNA from every sample. Library amplification was performed in two PCR steps, and a second sample barcode and Illumina TruSeq adapters were introduced in the second step. The libraries were sequenced on an Illumina NovaSeq using 2 x 150 bp paired-end reads. On the authors' methods: Demultiplexing of reads and collapsing into UMI-guided consensus sequences were performed with migec v1.2.7. Using mixcr v2.1.11, UMI consensuses were aligned to TRA and TRB V and J templates and then assembled into clonotypes. A clonotype was counted as expanded or contracted only when both edgeR and NoisET called the clonotype significant, with the noise models trained on biological replicates. edgeR calls used a false discovery rate-adjusted p below 0.01 and a log2 fold-change threshold of 1. As an exploratory analysis of dynamics, max-normalized trajectories of the 1000 most abundant clonotypes were examined with PCA combined with hierarchical clustering. Separately sequenced CD4+ and CD8+ repertoires were used to assign the CD4 or CD8 phenotype of responding clones. TCRdb itself trimmed the public reads at Q25 with fastp, ran MiXCR and retained productive beta chains. Entries are consolidated by CDR3 protein sequence, retaining the most common genes and DNA. TCRdb, not the original authors, processed these V and J calls. This sample gives a few hundred thousand distinct CDR3 sequences in total; around 27% of them show up just once. The ten largest clones take up around 12% of the sample.

The sequence is built from TRBV7-9 and TRBJ2-7, and TRBD1 matches 11 of the central bases. The sample comprised PBMCs or a T cell subset sorted from them (not recorded which). The clonotype comes from an adult woman who had mild COVID-19 (a few samples of this study predate the infection). The sample titles of this study are shuffled in the database, so cell type and time point are left out; the donor was told from shared clones. CDR3 protein: CASSRTGGDFYEQYF. The DNA reads TGTGCCAGCAGCCGGACAGGGGGCGACTTCTACGAGCAGTACTTC.